This T cell receptor (beta chain) emerged from a study of blood T cell repertoires in COVID-19. Study-wide context: Samples representing acute and convalescent COVID-19 were sourced from the United States, Italy and Spain. PBMCs, B-cell-depleted T cells, or T cells were the source of the cDNA or gDNA that made up the material.

CDR3 length: 15 residues. V shed 4 bases and J shed 9 bases, with 16 bases lying between them. CDR1 and CDR2 (germline): MDHEN, SYDVKM. Per the authors' pipeline: Quantification of nucleated cells was approximated via reference gene primer amplification. The data were produced by immunoSEQ multiplex PCR, yet TCRdb's version contains in-frame clones alone and is incomplete. V and J calls plus clone size are reproduced from that table; the DNA served to infer D and trimming. The data hold roughly 18,000 clones, with around 85% observed a single time. The rearrangement joins TRBV28 to TRBJ1-6, with D perhaps matching TRBD1 (6 bases). Sequenced: peripheral blood. The sequence was obtained from a man older than 75 with acute or convalescent COVID-19. In DNA, the CDR3 is TGTGCCAGCAGTTCCACCACAGGGCTTAGTTCACCCCTCCACTTT. Translating it yields CASSSTTGLSSPLHF. Together with reference TRBV28 and TRBJ1-6, the CDR3 gives the full variable domain: DVKVTQSSRYLVKRTGEKVFLECVQDMDHENMFWYRQDPGLGLRLIYFSYDVKMKEKGDIPEGYSVSREKKERFSLILESASTNQTSMYLCASSSTTGLSSPLHFGNGTRLTVT.